The entry below describes one T cell receptor (beta chain). What it recognizes is unknown. CDR1 is SNHLY and CDR2 is FYNNEI in the germline V gene. The CDR3 runs to 16 residues. V gave up 5 bases and J gave up 3 bases; unmatched junction bases: 10. Genomic DNA was the PCR template. A primer set of 30 forward and 13 reverse primers amplified the CDR3. Using its own MiXCR run on the multiplex PCR reads, TCRdb lists one record per CDR3 protein. The top ten clones hold roughly 13% of a sample with 250,000 or so distinct CDR3 sequences, 40% to 50% of them seen once. Donors had no other autoimmune disease or infection in four weeks. This specimen comes from a study of type 1 and type 2 diabetes patients. Study-level information: Donors were type 1 diabetes, type 2 diabetes, or nondiabetic controls. Overall study results and limits: Type 2 diabetes patients had few highly-expanded CD4+ clones, median one. Some T1D-only expanded clones might appear in more T2D or control samples.

The chain combines TRBV2 with TRBJ2-3, with 8 bases lining up with TRBD2. This TCR was sampled from a young man with type 2 diabetes. The source material was peripheral blood mononuclear cells (PBMCs). CDR3 sequence: CASSPGGAGRTDTQYF. The CDR3 nucleotides are TGTGCCAGCAGTCCGGGGGGGGCAGGGAGGACAGATACGCAGTATTTT.